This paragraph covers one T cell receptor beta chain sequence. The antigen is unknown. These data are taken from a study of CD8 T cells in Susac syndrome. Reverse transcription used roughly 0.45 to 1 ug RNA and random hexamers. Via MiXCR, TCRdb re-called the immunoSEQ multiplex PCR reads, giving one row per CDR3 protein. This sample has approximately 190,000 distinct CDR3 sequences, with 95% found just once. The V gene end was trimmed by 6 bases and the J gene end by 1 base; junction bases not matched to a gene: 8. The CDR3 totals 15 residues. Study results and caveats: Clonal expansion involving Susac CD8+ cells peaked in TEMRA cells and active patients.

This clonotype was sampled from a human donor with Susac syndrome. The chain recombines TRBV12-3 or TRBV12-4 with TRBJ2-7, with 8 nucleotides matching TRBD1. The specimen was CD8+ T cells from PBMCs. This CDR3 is CASSPGQEVSYEQYF. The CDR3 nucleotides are TGTGCCAGCAGCCCGGGACAGGAGGTGTCCTACGAGCAGTACTTC.